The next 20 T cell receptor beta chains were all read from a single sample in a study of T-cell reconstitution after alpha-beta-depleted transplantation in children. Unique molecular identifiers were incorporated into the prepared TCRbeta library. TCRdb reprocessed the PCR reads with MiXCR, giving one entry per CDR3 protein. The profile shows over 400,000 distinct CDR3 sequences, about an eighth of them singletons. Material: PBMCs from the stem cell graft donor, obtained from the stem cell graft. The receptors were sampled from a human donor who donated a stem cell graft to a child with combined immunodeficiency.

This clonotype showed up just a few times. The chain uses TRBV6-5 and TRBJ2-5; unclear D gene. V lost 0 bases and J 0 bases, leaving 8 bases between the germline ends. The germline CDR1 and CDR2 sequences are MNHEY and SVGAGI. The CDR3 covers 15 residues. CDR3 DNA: TGTGCCAGCAGTTACTCGAGTCGGGACCAAGAGACCCAGTACTTC. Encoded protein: CASSYSSRDQETQYF.

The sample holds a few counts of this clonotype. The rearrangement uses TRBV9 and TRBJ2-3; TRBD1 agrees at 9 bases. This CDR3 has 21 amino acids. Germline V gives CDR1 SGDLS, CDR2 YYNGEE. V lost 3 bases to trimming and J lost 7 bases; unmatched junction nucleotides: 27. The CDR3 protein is CASSAMDRGFGATAGPHTQYF. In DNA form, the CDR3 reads TGTGCCAGCAGCGCTATGGACAGGGGTTTTGGAGCGACAGCGGGGCCTCATACGCAGTATTTT.

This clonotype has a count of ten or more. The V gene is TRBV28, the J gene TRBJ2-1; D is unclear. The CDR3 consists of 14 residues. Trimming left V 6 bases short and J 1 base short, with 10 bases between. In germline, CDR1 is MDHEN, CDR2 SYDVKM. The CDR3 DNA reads TGTGCCAGCAGCCCCCTGGGGTCCTACAATGAGCAGTTCTTC. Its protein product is CASSPLGSYNEQFF.

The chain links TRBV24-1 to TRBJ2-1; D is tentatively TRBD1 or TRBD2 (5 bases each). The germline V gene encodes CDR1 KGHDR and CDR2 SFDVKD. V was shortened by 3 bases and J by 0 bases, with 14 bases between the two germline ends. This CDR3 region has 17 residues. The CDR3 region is CATSDPGTESSYNEQFF. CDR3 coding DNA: TGTGCCACCAGTGATCCCGGGACGGAAAGCTCCTACAATGAGCAGTTCTTC.

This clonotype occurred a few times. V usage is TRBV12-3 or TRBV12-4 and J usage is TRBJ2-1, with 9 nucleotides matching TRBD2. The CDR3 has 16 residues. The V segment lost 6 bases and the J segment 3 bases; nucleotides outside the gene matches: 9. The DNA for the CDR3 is TGTGCCAGCAGGTTTTCGGCGGGAGGGGTCTACAATGAGCAGTTCTTC. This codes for CASRFSAGGVYNEQFF.

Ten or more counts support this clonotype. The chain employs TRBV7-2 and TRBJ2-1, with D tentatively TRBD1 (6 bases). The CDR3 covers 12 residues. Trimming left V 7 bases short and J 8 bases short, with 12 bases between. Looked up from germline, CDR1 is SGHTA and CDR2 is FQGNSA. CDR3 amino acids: CASNPGVDEQFF. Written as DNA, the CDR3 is TGTGCCAGCAACCCAGGGGTGGATGAGCAGTTCTTC.

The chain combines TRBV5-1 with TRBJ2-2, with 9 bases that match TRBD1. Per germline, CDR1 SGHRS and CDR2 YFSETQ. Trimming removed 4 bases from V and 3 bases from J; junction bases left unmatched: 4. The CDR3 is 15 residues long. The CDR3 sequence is CASSRTGVDTGELFF. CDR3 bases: TGCGCCAGCAGCCGGACAGGGGTTGACACCGGGGAGCTGTTTTTT.

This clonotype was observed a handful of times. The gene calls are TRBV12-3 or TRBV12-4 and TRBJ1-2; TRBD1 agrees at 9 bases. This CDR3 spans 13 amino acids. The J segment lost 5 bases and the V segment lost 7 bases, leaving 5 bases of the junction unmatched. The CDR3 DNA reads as TGTGCCAGCATTAATGGGACAGGGTATGGCTACACCTTC. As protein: CASINGTGYGYTF.

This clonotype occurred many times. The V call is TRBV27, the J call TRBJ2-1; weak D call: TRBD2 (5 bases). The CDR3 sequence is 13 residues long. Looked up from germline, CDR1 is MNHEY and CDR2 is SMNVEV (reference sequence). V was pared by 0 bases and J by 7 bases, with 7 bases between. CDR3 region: CASSLSRVNEQFF. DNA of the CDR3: TGTGCCAGCAGTTTATCGAGGGTGAATGAGCAGTTCTTC.

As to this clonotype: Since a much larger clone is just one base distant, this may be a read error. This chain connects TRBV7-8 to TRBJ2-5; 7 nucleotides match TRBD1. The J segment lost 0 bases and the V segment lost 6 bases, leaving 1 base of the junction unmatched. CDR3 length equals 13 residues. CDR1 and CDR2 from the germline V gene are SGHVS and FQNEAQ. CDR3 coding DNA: TGTGCCAGCAGGGGACAGAACCAAGAGACCCAGTACTTC. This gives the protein CASRGQNQETQYF.

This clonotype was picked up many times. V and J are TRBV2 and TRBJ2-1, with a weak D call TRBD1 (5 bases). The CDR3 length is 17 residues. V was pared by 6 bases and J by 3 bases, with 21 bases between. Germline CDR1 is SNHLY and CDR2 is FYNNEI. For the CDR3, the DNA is TGTGCCAGCAGCCTCACGGCGGCAGGGAACGTCTACAATGAGCAGTTCTTC. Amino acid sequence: CASSLTAAGNVYNEQFF.

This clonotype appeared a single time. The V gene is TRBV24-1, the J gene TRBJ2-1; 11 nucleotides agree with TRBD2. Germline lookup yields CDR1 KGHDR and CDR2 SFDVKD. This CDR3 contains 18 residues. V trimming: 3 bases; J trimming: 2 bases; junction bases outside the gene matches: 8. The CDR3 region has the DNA TGTGCCACCAGTGATCGTACCGTAGCGGGAGGGACCTACAATGAGCAGTTCTTC. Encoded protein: CATSDRTVAGGTYNEQFF.

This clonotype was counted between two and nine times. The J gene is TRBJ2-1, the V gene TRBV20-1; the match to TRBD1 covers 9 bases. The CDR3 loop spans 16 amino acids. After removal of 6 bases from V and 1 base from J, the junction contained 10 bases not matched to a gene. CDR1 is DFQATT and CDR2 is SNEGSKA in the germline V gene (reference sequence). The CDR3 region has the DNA TGCAGTGCCATAAAGATCGGGACAGGGTCCTACAATGAGCAGTTCTTC. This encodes CSAIKIGTGSYNEQFF.

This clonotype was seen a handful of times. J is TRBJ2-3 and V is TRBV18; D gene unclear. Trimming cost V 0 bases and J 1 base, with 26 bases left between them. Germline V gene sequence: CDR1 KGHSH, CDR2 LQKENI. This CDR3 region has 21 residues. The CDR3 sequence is CASSPPIFFSSSDRGTDTQYF. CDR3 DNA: TGTGCCAGCTCACCACCGATCTTCTTCTCCTCCTCGGATCGGGGCACAGATACGCAGTATTTT.

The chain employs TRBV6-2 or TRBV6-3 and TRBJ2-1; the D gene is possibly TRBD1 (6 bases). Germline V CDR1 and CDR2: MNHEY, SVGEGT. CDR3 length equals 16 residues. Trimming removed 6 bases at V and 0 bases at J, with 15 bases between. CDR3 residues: CASSRGQTLSYNEQFF. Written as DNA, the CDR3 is TGTGCCAGCAGCCGAGGACAGACCCTCTCCTACAATGAGCAGTTCTTC.

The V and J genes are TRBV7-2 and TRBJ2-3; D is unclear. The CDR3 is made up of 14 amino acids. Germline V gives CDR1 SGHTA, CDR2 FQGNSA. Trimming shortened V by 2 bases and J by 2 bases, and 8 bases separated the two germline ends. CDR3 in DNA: TGTGCCAGCAGCTTACAGTCTCACACAGATACGCAGTATTTT. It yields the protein CASSLQSHTDTQYF.

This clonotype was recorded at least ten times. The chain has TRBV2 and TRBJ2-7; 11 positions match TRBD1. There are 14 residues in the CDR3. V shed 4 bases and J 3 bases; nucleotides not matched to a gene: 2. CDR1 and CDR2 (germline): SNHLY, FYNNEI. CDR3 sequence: CASSGTGGIYEQYF. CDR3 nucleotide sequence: TGTGCCAGCAGTGGGACAGGGGGCATCTACGAGCAGTACTTC.

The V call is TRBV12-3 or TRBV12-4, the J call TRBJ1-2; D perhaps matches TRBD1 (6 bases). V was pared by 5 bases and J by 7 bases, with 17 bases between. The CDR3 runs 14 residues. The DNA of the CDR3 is TGTGCCAGCAGTCCCCGGACGGGGGCAAGTGGCTACACCTTC. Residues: CASSPRTGASGYTF.

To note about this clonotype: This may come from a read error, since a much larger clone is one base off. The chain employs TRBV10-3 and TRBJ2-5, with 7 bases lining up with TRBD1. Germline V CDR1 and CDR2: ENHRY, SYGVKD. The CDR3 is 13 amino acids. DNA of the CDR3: TGTGCCATCAGTGGGACAGGAGAAGAGTCCCAGTACTTC. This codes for CAISGTGEESQYF.

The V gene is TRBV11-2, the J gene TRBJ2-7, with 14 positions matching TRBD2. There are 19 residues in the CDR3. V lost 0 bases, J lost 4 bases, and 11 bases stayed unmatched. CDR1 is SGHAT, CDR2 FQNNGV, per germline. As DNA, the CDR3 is TGTGCCAGCAGCTTAGACCCCACAGGACTAGCGGGGGGATATTACGAGCAGTACTTC. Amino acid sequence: CASSLDPTGLAGGYYEQYF.